Shown below are 18 T cell receptor beta chains from a single sample sequenced in a study of T cell responses to AZD1222 COVID-19 vaccine. The method was immunoSEQ multiplex PCR; TCRdb's version includes in-frame clones alone and lacks a portion of them. The repertoire holds some 190,000 clones, approximately 91% seen once, with 1.9% in the top ten. Sequenced material: peripheral blood, taken 28 days after the second AZD1222 dose. These receptor sequences come from an adult who received the AZD1222 COVID-19 vaccine.

The J gene is TRBJ2-7, the V gene TRBV6-5, with D unresolved. CDR3 size: 11 residues. Germline values: CDR1 MNHEY, CDR2 SVGAGI. V lost 6 bases to trimming and J lost 9 bases, with 12 bases between them. In DNA form, the CDR3 reads TGTGCCAGCAGGGGCGCGACTTCGCAGTACTTC. Translating it yields CASRGATSQYF.

The V call is TRBV11-1, the J call TRBJ2-7, with TRBD2 matching over 11 bases. V lost 5 bases and J lost 3; bases outside the gene matches: 3. This CDR3 has 14 residues. Germline V gene data show CDR1 as SGHAT and CDR2 as FQDESV (reference sequence). CDR3 residues: CASSRGLADYEQYF. In DNA, the CDR3 is TGTGCCAGCAGCAGGGGACTAGCGGACTACGAGCAGTACTTC.

This chain uses TRBV5-6 with TRBJ1-2; 8 bases agree with TRBD1. The trim removed 1 base at V and 5 bases at J, leaving 7 bases unmatched. Looked up from germline, CDR1 is SGHDT and CDR2 is YYEEEE. The CDR3 loop spans 15 amino acids. Here the CDR3 reads CASSLLDRGYYGYTF. The CDR3 DNA follows: TGTGCCAGCAGCTTGCTAGACAGGGGATATTATGGCTACACCTTC.

This clone was detected only once. This chain connects TRBV18 to TRBJ1-5; the D gene is possibly TRBD1 (5 bases). Germline V gene sequence: CDR1 KGHSH, CDR2 LQKENI. V was pared by 5 bases and J by 4 bases, with 15 bases between. The CDR3 has 15 residues. The CDR3 coding sequence is TGTGCCAGCTCAGCGCAGGCAGGGTTTAATCAGCCCCAGCATTTT. It encodes CASSAQAGFNQPQHF.

The chain is built from TRBV3-1 (or the pseudogene TRBV3-2) and TRBJ1-1; tentatively, D is TRBD1 (5 bases). This CDR3 contains 16 residues. CDR1 is LGHDT and CDR2 is YNNKEL in the germline V gene (reference sequence). The V and J ends lost 0 bases and 4 bases respectively, with 15 bases between them. CDR3: CASSQDSGTPITEAFF. The CDR3 DNA sequence: TGTGCCAGCAGCCAAGATAGTGGGACCCCAATCACTGAAGCTTTCTTT.

The CDR3 sequence: CASSPPGLRYGYTF. In nucleotides, the CDR3 is TGTGCCAGCTCACCACCAGGGCTCCGCTATGGCTACACCTTC. The rearrangement joins TRBV18 to TRBJ1-2, with no clear D. Between the trimmed V and J ends, which lost 0 bases and 4 bases, there was a span of 9 bases. CDR1 and CDR2 (germline): KGHSH, LQKENI. The CDR3 has 14 residues.

This clone was detected once. The CDR3 region is CASSQQRGRKLLATNEKLFF. DNA of the CDR3: TGTGCCAGCAGCCAACAAAGGGGGCGAAAGCTACTTGCAACTAATGAAAAACTGTTTTTT. This chain joins TRBV3-1 (or the pseudogene TRBV3-2) and TRBJ1-4; TRBD1 matches at 7 bases. CDR3 size: 20 residues. Germline V lookup: CDR1 LGHDT, CDR2 YNNKEL (reference sequence). J lost 0 bases, V lost 2 bases, and 15 bases had no gene match.

This sequence joins TRBV11-2 and TRBJ2-3, with D hard to call. Germline V lookup: CDR1 SGHAT, CDR2 FQNNGV. This CDR3 is built from 14 residues. Trimming pared 5 bases from V and 1 base from J, leaving 10 bases between. CDR3 residues: CASSRIMRTDTQYF. The CDR3 DNA reads as TGTGCCAGCAGCCGCATTATGCGCACAGATACGCAGTATTTT. Full variable domain (remainder filled in from reference TRBV11-2 and TRBJ2-3): EAGVAQSPRYKIIEKRQSVAFWCNPISGHATLYWYQQILGQGPKLLIQFQNNGVVDDSQLPKDRFSAERLKGVDSTLKIQPAKLEDSAVYLCASSRIMRTDTQYFGPGTRLTVL.

The chain joins TRBV3-1 (or the pseudogene TRBV3-2) to TRBJ2-7, with a tentative D call TRBD1 (6 bases). This CDR3 has 18 amino acids. CDR1 is LGHDT and CDR2 is YNNKEL in the germline V gene (reference sequence). V was cut by 3 bases and J by 4 bases, with 25 bases left in between. The CDR3 DNA follows: TGTGCCAGCAGCCAGAGCCTACAGGGCGGAAGTACGTCTTACGAGCAGTACTTC. It yields the protein CASSQSLQGGSTSYEQYF.

The CDR3 DNA sequence: TGTGCCAGCAGTTACCGAGCCACAGGGTGGAATGAGCAGTTCTTC. It codes for CASSYRATGWNEQFF. This chain joins TRBV6-5 and TRBJ2-1; possibly TRBD1 for D (6 bases). Trimming shortened V by 2 bases and J by 7 bases, and 15 bases separated the two germline ends. This CDR3 contains 15 residues. Germline-derived CDR1 and CDR2 are MNHEY and SVGAGI.

This rearrangement joins TRBV11-3 to TRBJ1-2; D is unclear. Trimming removed 1 base at V and 2 bases at J, with 8 bases between. CDR1 is SGHNT, CDR2 YENEEA, per germline. The CDR3 length is 14 residues. CDR3 amino acids: CASSLVWKNYGYTF. DNA for the CDR3: TGTGCCAGCAGCTTAGTTTGGAAGAACTATGGCTACACCTTC.

The chain links TRBV10-3 to TRBJ1-2; D possibly corresponds to TRBD1 (6 bases). The CDR3 has 14 residues. The V and J ends lost 3 bases and 5 bases respectively, with 13 bases between them. The germline CDR1 and CDR2 sequences are ENHRY and SYGVKD. CDR3 amino acids: CAISEGGLAYGYTF. In nucleotides, the CDR3 is TGTGCCATCAGTGAAGGGGGTTTAGCATATGGCTACACCTTC.

The chain has TRBV6-5 and TRBJ1-3; D uncertain. V dropped 8 bases and J dropped 0 bases, with 8 bases sitting between them. This CDR3 region has 13 residues. CDR1 MNHEY and CDR2 SVGAGI come from the germline V gene. DNA of the CDR3: TGTGCCAGCTGTCGGAGCTCTGGAAACACCATATATTTT. As protein: CASCRSSGNTIYF.

V gene TRBV19 combines with J gene TRBJ2-1; D might be TRBD2 (6 bases). Trimming cost V 5 bases and J 0 bases, with 14 bases left between them. CDR1 and CDR2 (germline): LNHDA, SQIVND (reference sequence). The CDR3 is 16 residues long. DNA for the CDR3: TGTGCCAGTAGTGCTCTAGCGCCTCTCTCCTACAATGAGCAGTTCTTC. This translates into CASSALAPLSYNEQFF.

The chain recombines TRBV5-6 with TRBJ2-7, with 9 bases aligning to TRBD1. Trimming removed 2 bases from V and 6 bases from J; junction bases left unmatched: 12. Germline V CDR1 and CDR2: SGHDT, YYEEEE. This CDR3 spans 16 amino acids. CDR3 sequence reads: CASSFQAGTGTSEQYF. CDR3 in DNA: TGTGCCAGCAGCTTCCAGGCTGGGACAGGGACTTCCGAGCAGTACTTC.

The V gene is TRBV30, the J gene TRBJ2-7, with 8 bases lining up with TRBD2. Germline V CDR1 and CDR2: GTSNPN, SVGIG (reference sequence). V was clipped by 1 base and J by 3 bases; unmatched bases: 8. The CDR3 has 15 amino acids. CDR3 in amino acids: CAWSARLARGYEQYF. The CDR3 DNA reads as TGTGCCTGGAGTGCGAGACTAGCGCGCGGCTACGAGCAGTACTTC.

V gene TRBV5-4 combines with J gene TRBJ1-1, with a weak D call TRBD1 (5 bases). The CDR3 spans 14 residues. Trimming took 4 bases from V and 4 from J, leaving 14 bases between them. The germline gives CDR1 SGHNT, CDR2 YYREEE (reference sequence). The CDR3 nucleotides read TGTGCCAGCAGCATCGGGACGGTAGGCACTGAAGCTTTCTTT. This codes for CASSIGTVGTEAFF. Full variable domain (missing parts from reference TRBV5-4 and TRBJ1-1): ETGVTQSPTHLIKTRGQQVTLRCSSQSGHNTVSWYQQALGQGPQFIFQYYREEENGRGNFPPRFSGLQFPNYSSELNVNALELDDSALYLCASSIGTVGTEAFFGQGTRLTVV.

The chain links TRBV28 to TRBJ1-6; D is ambiguous. CDR1 is MDHEN, CDR2 SYDVKM, per germline. V was trimmed by 3 bases and J by 10 bases, leaving 16 bases between them. This CDR3 has 15 amino acids. The CDR3 spells CASSFGQREPSPLHF. In nucleotides, the CDR3 is TGTGCCAGCAGTTTCGGTCAGCGAGAACCCTCACCCCTCCACTTT.